The 23 T cell receptor beta chains below come from one sample, sequenced in a study of CXCR3-negative and CXCR3-positive naive CD8 T cells. In preparing the TRB cDNA libraries, 5' RACE with UMI labels was used. TCRdb re-called the 5' RACE reads; one entry per CDR3 protein, DNA not given. The sample table sets out 90,000 to 100,000 distinct CDR3 sequences. The sample taken for sequencing was naive CXCR3- CD8+ T cells from blood. The subset denotes: CD45RO-CCR7+CD27+CD95- naive CD8+ T cells lacking CXCR3 (TNR3-). The source is a human donor in good health. Some clones in this sample may be carry-over from other donors' samples.

The CDR3 protein is CASSPAADELGF. V and J are TRBV11-2 and TRBJ2-5; TCRdb's D call of TRBD2 is untestable without DNA. Germline CDR1 SGHAT, CDR2 FQNNGV. The CDR3 is 12 residues long.

This chain links TRBV7-6 with TRBJ2-2; TCRdb proposes TRBD1, but this gene call is untestable without DNA. Germline V gene lookup returns CDR1 SGHVS and CDR2 FNYEAQ. This CDR3 has 14 amino acids. The CDR3 region is CASSWGPNTGELFF.

The chain joins TRBV28 to TRBJ2-7; TCRdb calls TRBD1, which cannot be checked without DNA. The CDR3 consists of 13 residues. Germline CDR1 MDHEN, CDR2 SYDVKM. CDR3 sequence: CASSKGDPYEQYF.

This rearrangement joins TRBV14 to TRBJ1-2. The CDR3 has 14 residues. CDR1 and CDR2 (germline): SGHDN, FVKESK. This chain's CDR3 is CASSLSGTQYGYTF.

V gene TRBV29-1 combines with J gene TRBJ1-3. CDR1 SQVTM and CDR2 ANQGSEA come from the germline V gene. CDR3 size: 15 residues. CDR3 sequence reads: CSVEVRRQGLNTIYF.

This sequence joins TRBV11-3 and TRBJ2-7; the TCRdb D gene call, TRBD2, has no DNA to confirm it. The CDR3 contains 15 residues. Looked up from germline, CDR1 is SGHNT and CDR2 is YENEEA. CDR3 sequence: CASSSKRAGEYEQYF.

The chain employs TRBV28 and TRBJ2-2; TCRdb's D gene call, TRBD1, goes unchecked for lack of DNA. CDR3 size: 15 residues. Per germline, CDR1 MDHEN and CDR2 SYDVKM. This CDR3 reads CASSSLRGAGGELFF.

The V and J genes are TRBV6-5 and TRBJ2-2. There are 14 residues in the CDR3. CDR1 is MNHEY, CDR2 SVGAGI, per germline. This CDR3 reads CASSYGPNTGELFF.

CDR3 sequence: CASSGGLPHNEQFF. The chain links TRBV5-1 to TRBJ2-1; TCRdb designates TRBD2, a call that cannot be tested without DNA. Germline loops: CDR1 SGHRS, CDR2 YFSETQ. This CDR3 region has 14 residues.

The rearrangement joins TRBV29-1 to TRBJ2-3; TCRdb proposes TRBD2, but this gene call is untestable without DNA. The length of the CDR3 is 17 residues. Germline loops: CDR1 SQVTM, CDR2 ANQGSEA. The CDR3 protein is CSVEDRELAADTDTQYF.

The V gene is TRBV19, the J gene TRBJ2-1. Germline CDR1 and CDR2: LNHDA and SQIVND (reference sequence). The CDR3 is 13 amino acids. CDR3: CASSLRNGNEQFF.

The rearrangement links TRBV7-6 to TRBJ2-5. The CDR3 covers 15 residues. The germline gives CDR1 SGHVS, CDR2 FNYEAQ. The CDR3 sequence is CASSLHNTLMETQYF. Using reference TRBV7-6 and TRBJ2-5 for the parts outside the CDR3, the full variable domain is GAGVSQSPRYKVTKRGQDVALRCDPISGHVSLYWYRQALGQGPEFLTYFNYEAQQDKSGLPNDRFSAERPEGSISTLTIQRTEQRDSAMYRCASSLHNTLMETQYFGPGTRLLVL.

V is TRBV7-8 and J is TRBJ2-5; TCRdb's assignment of TRBD1 cannot be checked, as there is no DNA. This CDR3 has 16 residues. CDR1 and CDR2 from the germline V gene are SGHVS and FQNEAQ. The CDR3 is CASSLGSGGFQETQYF. The variable domain in full, with the rest retrieved from reference TRBV7-8 and TRBJ2-5, is GAGVSQSPRYKVAKRGQDVALRCDPISGHVSLFWYQQALGQGPEFLTYFQNEAQLDKSGLPSDRFFAERPEGSVSTLKIQRTQQEDSAVYLCASSLGSGGFQETQYFGPGTRLLVL.

V and J are TRBV7-6 and TRBJ1-5; the D call of TRBD1 rests on TCRdb alone, since no DNA is present to check it. CDR1 and CDR2 (germline): SGHVS, FNYEAQ. CDR3 length: 15 residues. CDR3 sequence: CASSLRTGKNQPQHF.

The rearrangement links TRBV21-1 to TRBJ2-2; TCRdb lists TRBD1, though no DNA is available to test this call. TRBV21-1 is assigned pseudogene status. CDR3 size: 15 residues. CDR3 protein: CASRSGQGLSGELFF.

The chain links TRBV28 to TRBJ1-5. The CDR3 has 12 amino acids. Per the germline V gene, CDR1 is MDHEN and CDR2 is SYDVKM. CDR3 residues: CASSRDHQPQHF. Full variable domain (outside the CDR3, taken from reference TRBV28 and TRBJ1-5): DVKVTQSSRYLVKRTGEKVFLECVQDMDHENMFWYRQDPGLGLRLIYFSYDVKMKEKGDIPEGYSVSREKKERFSLILESASTNQTSMYLCASSRDHQPQHFGDGTRLSIL.

V gene TRBV5-1 combines with J gene TRBJ2-7; TCRdb's D call, TRBD1, is unchecked because there is no DNA. There are 15 residues in the CDR3. Looked up from germline, CDR1 is SGHRS and CDR2 is YFSETQ. This CDR3 is CASSSPMDGTYEQYF.

This chain links TRBV20-1 with TRBJ1-2. Germline CDR1 is DFQATT and CDR2 is SNEGSKA (reference sequence). This CDR3 contains 15 residues. CDR3 sequence reads: CSARGLSSTNYGYTF.

The chain links TRBV3-1 to TRBJ2-1; lacking DNA, the TRBD1 call made by TCRdb goes unchecked. Germline V lookup: CDR1 LGHDT, CDR2 YNNKEL (reference sequence). CDR3 size: 17 residues. The CDR3 region is CASSRARTFNSYNEQFF.

This chain links TRBV12-3 or TRBV12-4 with TRBJ1-4; TCRdb selects TRBD1, and the lack of DNA leaves this call unchecked. The CDR3 length is 14 residues. The CDR3 here is CASSPGQINEKLFF.

V gene TRBV11-2 combines with J gene TRBJ2-3; TCRdb's D gene call, TRBD2, goes unchecked for lack of DNA. CDR3 size: 15 residues. Per the germline V gene, CDR1 is SGHAT and CDR2 is FQNNGV. The CDR3 sequence: CASSQSFVGPIAQYF.

The chain joins TRBV28 to TRBJ2-2; TCRdb designates TRBD2, a call that cannot be tested without DNA. The CDR3 has 19 residues. The germline CDR1 and CDR2 sequences are MDHEN and SYDVKM. CDR3 sequence: CASSSRSSQEPPNTGELFF. The entire variable domain, with the rest obtained from reference TRBV28 and TRBJ2-2, is as follows: DVKVTQSSRYLVKRTGEKVFLECVQDMDHENMFWYRQDPGLGLRLIYFSYDVKMKEKGDIPEGYSVSREKKERFSLILESASTNQTSMYLCASSSRSSQEPPNTGELFFGEGSRLTVL.

The J gene is TRBJ2-7, the V gene TRBV28; TCRdb's assignment of TRBD1 cannot be checked, as there is no DNA. The CDR3 has 15 amino acids. In germline, CDR1 is MDHEN, CDR2 SYDVKM. The CDR3: CASSSHGTGDYEQYF.